These 20 T cell receptor beta chains came from one sample sequenced in a study of CD8 T cells in ankylosing spondylitis. Study conclusions and caveats: Several highly homologous variants formed a TCR beta motif that appeared characteristic of ankylosing spondylitis blood.

No antigen is known for these receptors. Each CDR3 protein gets one entry after TCRdb re-called the 5' RACE reads with MiXCR. The sample yields about 840,000 distinct CDR3 sequences, approximately 12% seen once. Sequencing was performed on blood, either unsorted or a sorted T cell fraction (not recorded which). The receptor source for this set is a male donor with ankylosing spondylitis.

This clonotype was counted at least ten times. The chain carries TRBV7-2 and TRBJ1-2; D ambiguous. Germline V gene data show CDR1 as SGHTA and CDR2 as FQGNSA. CDR3 length: 13 residues. V dropped 5 bases and J dropped 5 bases, with 12 bases sitting between them. The CDR3 spells CASSRSVGYGYTF. The DNA for the CDR3 is TGTGCCAGCAGCCGGTCGGTCGGTTATGGCTACACCTTC.

This clonotype was seen only a few times. CDR3 nucleotides: TGTGCCAGCAGTCCGACAGGGTTCCTGAAAGCTTTCTTT. This encodes CASSPTGFLKAFF. V is TRBV12-3 or TRBV12-4 and J is TRBJ1-1; 7 nucleotides match TRBD1. V was pared by 5 bases and J by 9 bases, with 9 bases of the junction left unmatched. The CDR3 totals 13 residues.

The chain uses TRBV11-1 and TRBJ2-1, with 15 bases aligning to TRBD2. CDR3 size: 21 residues. Looked up from germline, CDR1 is SGHAT and CDR2 is FQDESV (reference sequence). V gave up 3 bases and J gave up 3 bases; unmatched junction bases: 15. CDR3 in DNA: TGTGCCAGCAGCTTTGCCCCCGGGACTAGCGGGGGGCACCGGAGCTACAATGAGCAGTTCTTC. This encodes CASSFAPGTSGGHRSYNEQFF.

The rearrangement joins TRBV28 to TRBJ2-7; D perhaps matches TRBD1 (5 bases). CDR1 is MDHEN, CDR2 SYDVKM, per germline. CDR3 length: 15 residues. The ends were cut back, 7 bases at V and 0 bases at J, with 16 bases in the middle. CDR3 loop: CASMTGAQSSYEQYF. DNA of the CDR3: TGTGCCAGCATGACTGGGGCCCAGAGCTCCTACGAGCAGTACTTC. The full variable domain, completed using reference TRBV28 and TRBJ2-7, is DVKVTQSSRYLVKRTGEKVFLECVQDMDHENMFWYRQDPGLGLRLIYFSYDVKMKEKGDIPEGYSVSREKKERFSLILESASTNQTSMYLCASMTGAQSSYEQYFGPGTRLTVT.

The rearrangement uses TRBV6-4 and TRBJ2-1; D not certain. This CDR3 is built from 13 residues. Germline loops: CDR1 MRHNA, CDR2 SNTAGT. Trimming removed 4 bases from V and 3 bases from J, with 7 bases in between. This CDR3 reads CASSASYYNEQFF. The CDR3 nucleotides read TGTGCCAGCAGTGCCTCCTACTACAATGAGCAGTTCTTC.

This clonotype came up a few times. The chain joins TRBV19 to TRBJ2-7; D tentatively fits TRBD1 or TRBD2 (5 bases each). V lost 10 bases, J lost 0 bases, and 13 bases lay in between. The CDR3 runs to 13 residues. Germline-derived CDR1 and CDR2 are LNHDA and SQIVND (reference sequence). CDR3 in amino acids: CATRDVSSYEQYF. CDR3 DNA: TGTGCCACCAGGGACGTTTCCTCCTACGAGCAGTACTTC.

The chain recombines TRBV5-1 with TRBJ2-2; 8 bases map to TRBD1. V shed 4 bases and J 5 bases; nucleotides not matched to a gene: 7. This CDR3 spans 15 amino acids. Per germline, CDR1 SGHRS and CDR2 YFSETQ. This chain's CDR3 is CASSLRDRRTGELFF. The CDR3 DNA follows: TGCGCCAGCAGCCTCCGGGACAGGCGGACCGGGGAGCTGTTTTTT.

The chain links TRBV20-1 to TRBJ2-1; D is unclear. The CDR3 covers 13 residues. From germline, CDR1 is DFQATT and CDR2 SNEGSKA (reference sequence). The CDR3 DNA reads TGCACTTCGACTCCGCAGGCCAACAATGAGCAGTTCTTC. Protein: CTSTPQANNEQFF.

A few counts support this clonotype. The chain uses TRBV12-3 or TRBV12-4 and TRBJ1-1; perhaps TRBD1 as D (5 bases). The CDR3 is 13 residues long. V lost 6 bases and J lost 2, with 10 bases in between. The CDR3 DNA reads as TGTGCCAGCAGCATGGGGGTAAACACTGAAGCTTTCTTT. Protein sequence: CASSMGVNTEAFF.

This clonotype was recorded many times. The chain recombines TRBV20-1 with TRBJ2-1, with 7 bases aligning to TRBD2. The V segment lost 4 bases and the J segment 6 bases; nucleotides outside the gene matches: 12. The CDR3 runs to 15 residues. Germline-derived CDR1 and CDR2 are DFQATT and SNEGSKA (reference sequence). The CDR3 DNA is TGCAGTGCTATTTCAGCGGGATTCCAAACCAATGAGCAGTTCTTC. Translation: CSAISAGFQTNEQFF.

The V gene is TRBV6-2 or TRBV6-3, the J gene TRBJ2-1; 7 nucleotides line up with TRBD2. CDR3 size: 14 residues. Trimming removed 6 bases from V and 6 bases from J; junction bases left unmatched: 8. Germline V gene sequence: CDR1 MNHEY, CDR2 SVGEGT. The DNA for the CDR3 is TGTGCCAGCAGGTATACTAGCGTCAGCAATGAGCAGTTCTTC. Its translation: CASRYTSVSNEQFF.

V gene TRBV7-2 combines with J gene TRBJ2-1; unclear D gene. This CDR3 region has 13 residues. Trimming pared 5 bases from V and 6 bases from J, leaving 11 bases between. Germline V gene data show CDR1 as SGHTA and CDR2 as FQGNSA. The CDR3 sequence is CASSPAPLNEQFF. The CDR3 coding sequence is TGTGCCAGCAGCCCGGCGCCACTCAATGAGCAGTTCTTC.

This sequence joins TRBV6-1 and TRBJ2-7; 10 bases are a match to TRBD2. Germline-derived CDR1 and CDR2 are MNHNS and SASEGT. The CDR3 totals 15 residues. V lost 6 bases to trimming and J lost 4 bases; unmatched junction nucleotides: 9. For the CDR3, the DNA is TGTGCCAGCAGGGACCGACTAGCGGGCCCTTACGAGCAGTACTTC. Translating it yields CASRDRLAGPYEQYF.

In the case of this clonotype: A junction boundary mismatches the germline segment, possibly from a read error. CDR3 coding DNA: TGCGCCAGCAGCCAATTGACAGGGAACCCTGAAGCTTTCTTT. Its translation is CASSQLTGNPEAFF. The chain joins TRBV4-3 to TRBJ1-1, with TRBD1 identical over 7 bases. Looked up from germline, CDR1 is LGHNA and CDR2 is YSLEER. The CDR3 extends over 14 amino acids.

The chain couples TRBV20-1 to TRBJ2-3; D not certain. The CDR3 totals 12 residues. V was trimmed by 6 bases and J by 6 bases, leaving 13 bases between them. CDR1 and CDR2 from the germline V gene are DFQATT and SNEGSKA (reference sequence). The CDR3 region has the DNA TGCAGTGCCCCCGACCTGGGGGATACGCAGTATTTT. Its translation: CSAPDLGDTQYF.

The rearrangement links TRBV24-1 to TRBJ2-5; no definite D call. Germline CDR1 KGHDR, CDR2 SFDVKD. The CDR3 is 13 residues long. V lost 5 bases and J lost 0, with 6 bases in between. The CDR3 reads CATSVSDQETQYF. DNA for the CDR3: TGTGCCACCAGTGTTTCGGACCAAGAGACCCAGTACTTC.

This clonotype occurred a few times. V usage is TRBV15 and J usage is TRBJ2-3; D is unclear. CDR1 is LNHNV, CDR2 YYDKDF, per germline (reference sequence). Deletions cut 6 bases from V and 3 bases from J, with 16 bases between. The CDR3 has 15 amino acids. For the CDR3, the DNA is TGTGCCACCAGGGAAGACGGGCTCGATACAGATACGCAGTATTTT. Its protein product is CATREDGLDTDTQYF.

The table lists this clonotype with a few counts. This rearrangement joins TRBV5-1 to TRBJ2-1, with D possibly being TRBD1 (6 bases). The ends were cut back, 4 bases at V and 0 bases at J, with 14 bases in the middle. Germline V gene lookup returns CDR1 SGHRS and CDR2 YFSETQ. The CDR3 totals 16 residues. The CDR3, as DNA: TGCGCCAGCAGCCCGAGGACAGCGAGCTCCTACAATGAGCAGTTCTTC. Its protein product is CASSPRTASSYNEQFF. The full variable domain, completed using reference TRBV5-1 and TRBJ2-1, is KAGVTQTPRYLIKTRGQQVTLSCSPISGHRSVSWYQQTPGQGLQFLFEYFSETQRNKGNFPGRFSGRQFSNSRSEMNVSTLELGDSALYLCASSPRTASSYNEQFFGPGTRLTVL.

This clonotype has at least ten counts. The chain joins TRBV12-3 or TRBV12-4 to TRBJ1-6; TRBD1 matches at 8 bases. The CDR3 loop spans 14 amino acids. Trimming at V came to 1 base and at J to 9 bases, leaving 2 bases not matched to a gene. The CDR3 spells CASSLGTGISPLHF. The CDR3 nucleotides are TGTGCCAGCAGTTTAGGGACAGGGATTTCACCCCTCCACTTT.

In its sample, this clonotype was seen many times. This chain joins TRBV20-1 and TRBJ2-1; D might be TRBD1 (6 bases). In germline, CDR1 is DFQATT, CDR2 SNEGSKA (reference sequence). V was clipped by 4 bases and J by 1 base, with 14 bases between them. The CDR3 length is 15 residues. CDR3 DNA sequence: TGCAGTGCTATTGGGGGCTTCAAGTCCTACAATGAGCAGTTCTTC. Translation: CSAIGGFKSYNEQFF.